The next 10 T cell receptor beta chains were all read from a single sample in a study of T cell changes during pregnancy in multiple sclerosis. Libraries were prepared by immunoSEQ multiplex PCR; TCRdb keeps only in-frame clonotypes and omits some of them. The data show about 74,000 clones, about nine tenths seen once. The sample was peripheral blood, taken before pregnancy. These receptors were collected from a female donor with multiple sclerosis, enrolled in a pregnancy study.

This clone was observed a few times. The J gene is TRBJ1-5, the V gene TRBV7-2; D gene ambiguous. Trimming pared 5 bases from V and 0 bases from J, leaving 17 bases between. CDR1 and CDR2 from the germline V gene are SGHTA and FQGNSA. The CDR3 length is 17 residues. The DNA for the CDR3 is TGTGCCAGCAGCCCCCACGGTCGTTCGTCTAGCAATCAGCCCCAGCATTTT. Protein product: CASSPHGRSSSNQPQHF.

In its sample, this clone was seen a few times. The rearrangement links TRBV2 to TRBJ1-1; maybe TRBD1 (5 bases). The CDR3 has 17 amino acids. V dropped 8 bases and J dropped 3 bases, with 25 bases sitting between them. The germline CDR1 and CDR2 sequences are SNHLY and FYNNEI. The CDR3 sequence: CASSIQVRDFMDTEAFF. CDR3 coding DNA: TGTGCCAGCTCCATACAGGTCAGGGACTTCATGGACACTGAAGCTTTCTTT.

V and J are TRBV9 and TRBJ1-2; D gene unclear. Germline V lookup: CDR1 SGDLS, CDR2 YYNGEE. V was cut by 0 bases and J by 0 bases, with 9 bases left in between. This CDR3 spans 15 amino acids. CDR3 bases: TGTGCCAGCAGCGTAGACCCCGTAGCTAACTATGGCTACACCTTC. Translation: CASSVDPVANYGYTF.

The chain recombines TRBV27 with TRBJ1-5; possibly TRBD1 for D (5 bases). The germline gives CDR1 MNHEY, CDR2 SMNVEV (reference sequence). V was pared by 1 base and J by 0 bases, with 10 bases between. This CDR3 has 16 residues. In DNA, the CDR3 is TGTGCCAGCAGTTTATATCAGGGTGATAGCAATCAGCCCCAGCATTTT. It encodes CASSLYQGDSNQPQHF.

This rearrangement joins TRBV25-1 to TRBJ1-6; D may be TRBD1 (5 bases). V was trimmed by 3 bases and J by 10 bases, leaving 19 bases between them. The CDR3 covers 16 residues. Germline assignment: CDR1 MGHDK and CDR2 SYGVNS. CDR3 sequence: CASSDAQGFKGSPLHF. The CDR3 DNA follows: TGTGCCAGCAGTGACGCGCAGGGTTTCAAAGGCTCACCCCTCCACTTT.

The CDR3 DNA reads TGCGCCAGCAGCCTACTCACAGGGTCAAACTTGGGTAGGACGTGGAACACTGAAGCTTTCTTT. Translated, it gives CASSLLTGSNLGRTWNTEAFF. J is TRBJ1-1 and V is TRBV5-1, with D perhaps TRBD1 (6 bases). V was cut by 4 bases and J by 1 base, with 32 bases left in between. This CDR3 is built from 21 residues. Germline values: CDR1 SGHRS, CDR2 YFSETQ.

This clone was observed once. The chain joins TRBV7-5 to TRBJ1-2; the table's D call, TRBD1, has no DNA check behind it. TRBV7-5 counts as a pseudogene. CDR3 size: 15 residues. The CDR3 DNA is TGTGTCAGAAGCTTAGCGGCAGATATAAACTATGGCTACACCTTC. Its protein product is CVRSLAADINYGYTF.

A few counts support this clone. J is TRBJ1-2 and V is TRBV5-5, with 8 bases fitting TRBD1. Unmatched junction bases numbered 10, after V lost 0 bases and J lost 3 bases. Germline loops: CDR1 SGHKS, CDR2 YYEKEE (reference sequence). The CDR3 extends over 17 amino acids. CDR3 residues: CASSLGDRGLLYYGYTF. In nucleotides, the CDR3 is TGTGCCAGCAGCTTGGGAGACAGGGGACTCCTTTACTATGGCTACACCTTC.

J is TRBJ2-1 and V is TRBV4-3, with a tentative D call TRBD2 (6 bases). CDR3 length equals 15 residues. V lost 0 bases and J 4 bases, leaving 10 bases between the germline ends. Germline-derived CDR1 and CDR2 are LGHNA and YSLEER. CDR3 protein: CASSQDRGSYNEQFF. The CDR3 DNA sequence: TGCGCCAGCAGCCAAGATCGGGGGTCATACAATGAGCAGTTCTTC.

This clone showed up just once. The V gene is TRBV4-2, the J gene TRBJ2-5; weak D call: TRBD1 (6 bases). Per germline, CDR1 LGHNA and CDR2 YNFKEQ. CDR3 size: 15 residues. V lost 2 bases and J lost 2, with 12 bases in between. The CDR3 DNA sequence: TGTGCCAGCAGCCAAAGGGGACAACAACAAGAGACCCAGTACTTC. It is translated as CASSQRGQQQETQYF.